The rows below give T cell receptor beta chains drawn from one sample of a study of shared clonotypes between healthy human individuals. Data came from immunoSEQ multiplex PCR; TCRdb stores just in-frame clones and leaves some out. In the table there are 1,100,000 or so clones, 78% of which are singletons. Sequencing was carried out using memory CD4+ T cells from PBMCs. The receptors stem from a man between 18 and 29 years old in good health. Some clones in this sample may be carry-over from other donors' samples. CDR3s include the opening cysteine and the closing phenylalanine or tryptophan. Each record gives: D gene, V gene, J gene, CDR3 protein. A D gene is named only where the DNA matches it firmly.

d_call: .
v_call: TRBV28
j_call: TRBJ1-2
cdr3_aa: CASSSAGPSNYGYTF

d_call: .
v_call: TRBV5-1
j_call: TRBJ2-5
cdr3_aa: CASSLDRAKTQYF

d_call: .
v_call: TRBV7-2
j_call: TRBJ1-1
cdr3_aa: CASSLAYTGEAFF

d_call: .
v_call: TRBV28
j_call: TRBJ1-5
cdr3_aa: CASRPAGYRQPQHF

d_call: .
v_call: TRBV4-3
j_call: TRBJ2-7
cdr3_aa: CASSQVQVGGYEQYF

d_call: TRBD2
v_call: TRBV5-1
j_call: TRBJ2-2
cdr3_aa: CASSPGTSGGRGELFF

d_call: .
v_call: TRBV27
j_call: TRBJ2-5
cdr3_aa: CASSLFGAIQETQYF

d_call: .
v_call: TRBV28
j_call: TRBJ2-7
cdr3_aa: CASSSPSSVYEQYF

d_call: .
v_call: TRBV7-2
j_call: TRBJ1-4
cdr3_aa: CASSSIRGAGEKLFF

d_call: TRBD2
v_call: TRBV5-1
j_call: TRBJ2-1
cdr3_aa: CASSSPGRGDEQFF

d_call: .
v_call: TRBV5-4
j_call: TRBJ2-5
cdr3_aa: CASSLRADQETQYF

d_call: TRBD1
v_call: TRBV28
j_call: TRBJ1-2
cdr3_aa: CASSLLHLASDRGSGYTF

d_call: .
v_call: TRBV10-3
j_call: TRBJ2-1
cdr3_aa: CAISESAYNEQFF

d_call: .
v_call: TRBV7-9
j_call: TRBJ2-3
cdr3_aa: CASSRGGRLDTQYF

d_call: TRBD1
v_call: TRBV7-2
j_call: TRBJ1-3
cdr3_aa: CASSPGTGSDTIYF

d_call: .
v_call: TRBV21-1
j_call: TRBJ1-1
cdr3_aa: CASSKGAARPSRITEAFF

d_call: .
v_call: TRBV5-1
j_call: TRBJ2-3
cdr3_aa: CASSLEIAVTDTQYF

d_call: .
v_call: TRBV5-1
j_call: TRBJ1-3
cdr3_aa: CASSFRGTSGNTIYF

d_call: .
v_call: TRBV1
j_call: TRBJ2-7
cdr3_aa: CTSSQGRPASSYEQYF

d_call: .
v_call: TRBV7-2
j_call: TRBJ2-7
cdr3_aa: CASSSQGGPYEQYF

d_call: .
v_call: TRBV5-6
j_call: TRBJ2-2
cdr3_aa: CASSAGRAGELFF

d_call: .
v_call: TRBV4-1
j_call: TRBJ2-5
cdr3_aa: CASSQARGQETQYF

d_call: .
v_call: TRBV28
j_call: TRBJ1-2
cdr3_aa: CAIGGRGNGYTF

d_call: .
v_call: TRBV19
j_call: TRBJ1-5
cdr3_aa: CASSSRRGGNQPQHF

d_call: .
v_call: TRBV28
j_call: TRBJ2-7
cdr3_aa: CASRTLGPTYEQYF

d_call: .
v_call: TRBV27
j_call: TRBJ1-2
cdr3_aa: CASSYKGGGYGYTF

d_call: .
v_call: TRBV29-1
j_call: TRBJ1-1
cdr3_aa: CSVGLTGGGLVTEAFF

d_call: TRBD2
v_call: TRBV5-4
j_call: TRBJ2-2
cdr3_aa: CASSRTSGTGTGELFF

d_call: TRBD2
v_call: TRBV10-3
j_call: TRBJ2-5
cdr3_aa: CAIRGSLGLAETQRETQYF

d_call: TRBD2
v_call: TRBV5-1
j_call: TRBJ2-1
cdr3_aa: CASRVTSGSELQFF

d_call: .
v_call: TRBV14
j_call: TRBJ1-2
cdr3_aa: CASSQAGQMANYGYTF

d_call: .
v_call: TRBV7-2
j_call: TRBJ1-2
cdr3_aa: CASSLAIAYGYTF

d_call: .
v_call: TRBV29-1
j_call: TRBJ2-1
cdr3_aa: CSVRSVGSSYNEQFF

d_call: TRBD2
v_call: TRBV6-6
j_call: TRBJ2-3
cdr3_aa: CASSPPGLAYTDTQYF

d_call: TRBD2
v_call: TRBV18
j_call: TRBJ2-1
cdr3_aa: CASSPWASGNEQFF